A single sample gave rise to the 12 T cell receptor beta chains below, sequenced in a study of shared clonotypes between healthy human individuals (dated by TCRdb to about 2020). The protocol used for the library was the immunoSEQ multiplex PCR assay. Sourced from immuneACCESS, this table was stored by TCRdb with only in-frame sequences that have V and J called. A share of the clones is absent; for the studies checked, an unresolved V gene accounts for under half, and the remainder has no known explanation. The sample profile shows around 1,000,000 clones; around three quarters of them were found once. 0.85% to 1% of the sample is held by the ten biggest clonotypes. Sequenced material: memory CD4+ T cells from PBMCs. Interpreted using the paper, the cell subset or site label stands for: CD45RA-negative fraction. These receptors all stem from a man aged 18 to 30 in good health. Some clones in this sample may be carry-over from other donors' samples.

The chain combines TRBV7-2 with TRBJ1-1; no clear D. The CDR3 totals 14 residues. Germline V CDR1 and CDR2: SGHTA, FQGNSA. Trimming pared 2 bases from V and 5 bases from J, leaving 12 bases between. The chain's CDR3 is CASSLKGLQTEAFF. In DNA, the CDR3 is TGTGCCAGCAGCTTAAAGGGCCTGCAAACTGAAGCTTTCTTT.

The chain joins TRBV29-1 to TRBJ2-1; 7 bases map to TRBD2. J was trimmed by 8 bases and V by 0 bases; bases with no gene match: 10. The CDR3 has 15 amino acids. Per the germline V gene, CDR1 is SQVTM and CDR2 is ANQGSEA. As DNA, the CDR3 is TGCAGCGTTGAAGATCGACTAGCCAGGAGCCATGAGCAGTTCTTC. Protein: CSVEDRLARSHEQFF.

This chain connects TRBV7-2 to TRBJ1-2; D is unresolved. CDR1 SGHTA and CDR2 FQGNSA come from the germline V gene. V lost 3 bases and J lost 8, with 7 bases in between. The CDR3 extends over 11 amino acids. The CDR3 sequence is CASSFSSGYTF. The CDR3, as DNA: TGTGCCAGCAGCTTTAGCAGCGGCTACACCTTC.

This clone has more than one count but fewer than ten. The gene calls are TRBV15 and TRBJ1-2; D not resolved. Germline CDR1 is LNHNV and CDR2 is YYDKDF (reference sequence). Trimming pared 2 bases from V and 4 bases from J, leaving 11 bases between. There are 14 residues in the CDR3. The CDR3 spells CATSRSGIAYGYTF. Written as DNA, the CDR3 is TGTGCCACCAGCAGATCCGGGATCGCCTATGGCTACACCTTC.

CDR3: CASSPGITSYEQYF. In DNA form, the CDR3 reads TGTGCCAGCAGTCCCGGGATCACTTCCTACGAGCAGTACTTC. This chain links TRBV2 with TRBJ2-7; tentatively, D is TRBD2 (5 bases). CDR3 length: 14 amino acids. Germline values: CDR1 SNHLY, CDR2 FYNNEI. V lost 5 bases and J 1 base, leaving 12 bases between the germline ends.

V gene TRBV6-1 combines with J gene TRBJ2-2; D possibly corresponds to TRBD2 (7 bases). Germline V gene data show CDR1 as MNHNS and CDR2 as SASEGT. This CDR3 has 16 residues. V dropped 4 bases and J dropped 6 bases, with 18 bases sitting between them. This CDR3 reads CASSVFGGTNPGELFF. The CDR3 DNA follows: TGTGCCAGCAGTGTATTCGGGGGGACAAACCCCGGGGAGCTGTTTTTT.

V gene TRBV2 combines with J gene TRBJ1-6; 8 bases map to TRBD1. V gave up 5 bases and J gave up 9 bases; unmatched junction bases: 6. Per germline, CDR1 SNHLY and CDR2 FYNNEI. The CDR3 has 14 residues. The CDR3 sequence is CASSSRGPGSPLHF. The CDR3 bases are TGTGCCAGCAGTTCCAGGGGGCCTGGTTCACCCCTCCACTTT.

The gene calls are TRBV7-2 and TRBJ2-1; TRBD1 or TRBD2 may be the D gene (5 bases each). Germline V gives CDR1 SGHTA, CDR2 FQGNSA. The CDR3 covers 16 residues. V gave up 1 base and J gave up 10 bases, with 20 bases separating them. CDR3 sequence reads: CASSLVGTTMGMEQFF. The CDR3 DNA follows: TGTGCCAGCAGCTTAGTGGGGACCACTATGGGAATGGAGCAGTTCTTC.

This chain joins TRBV14 and TRBJ2-1; 7 bases align to TRBD2. The CDR3 is 18 amino acids. In germline, CDR1 is SGHDN, CDR2 FVKESK. The J segment lost 0 bases and the V segment lost 4 bases, leaving 12 bases of the junction unmatched. The CDR3 here is CASSPMREPYRSYNEQFF. CDR3 nucleotides: TGTGCCAGCAGCCCTATGCGGGAGCCCTACCGCTCCTACAATGAGCAGTTCTTC. The full variable domain, in which reference TRBV14 and TRBJ2-1 provide the parts outside the CDR3, is EAGVTQFPSHSVIEKGQTVTLRCDPISGHDNLYWYRRVMGKEIKFLLHFVKESKQDESGMPNNRFLAERTGGTYSTLKVQPAELEDSGVYFCASSPMREPYRSYNEQFFGPGTRLTVL.

This chain links TRBV9 with TRBJ2-1; D is undetermined. Germline V gene sequence: CDR1 SGDLS, CDR2 YYNGEE. The CDR3 length is 15 residues. V gave up 0 bases and J gave up 12 bases, with 19 bases separating them. The CDR3 bases are TGTGCCAGCAGCGTAGACATGGGCCCCCAATGGGGGCAGTTCTTC. It codes for CASSVDMGPQWGQFF.

The chain is built from TRBV2 and TRBJ2-7; D is uncertain. Trimming took 5 bases from V and 2 from J, leaving 10 bases between them. Germline values: CDR1 SNHLY, CDR2 FYNNEI. The CDR3 loop spans 13 amino acids. The CDR3 loop reads CASSITEAYEQYF. DNA for the CDR3: TGTGCCAGCAGTATAACTGAAGCCTACGAGCAGTACTTC.

The CDR3 spells CASSPSIGNTEAFF. The DNA of the CDR3 is TGTGCCAGCTCACCCTCCATCGGGAACACTGAAGCTTTCTTT. The chain joins TRBV18 to TRBJ1-1, with D uncertain. V shed 3 bases and J shed 1 base, with 9 bases lying between them. CDR3 length: 14 amino acids. Looked up from germline, CDR1 is KGHSH and CDR2 is LQKENI. Drawing the rest from reference TRBV18 and TRBJ1-1, the complete variable domain is NAGVMQNPRHLVRRRGQEARLRCSPMKGHSHVYWYRQLPEEGLKFMVYLQKENIIDESGMPKERFSAEFPKEGPSILRIQQVVRGDSAAYFCASSPSIGNTEAFFGQGTRLTVV.